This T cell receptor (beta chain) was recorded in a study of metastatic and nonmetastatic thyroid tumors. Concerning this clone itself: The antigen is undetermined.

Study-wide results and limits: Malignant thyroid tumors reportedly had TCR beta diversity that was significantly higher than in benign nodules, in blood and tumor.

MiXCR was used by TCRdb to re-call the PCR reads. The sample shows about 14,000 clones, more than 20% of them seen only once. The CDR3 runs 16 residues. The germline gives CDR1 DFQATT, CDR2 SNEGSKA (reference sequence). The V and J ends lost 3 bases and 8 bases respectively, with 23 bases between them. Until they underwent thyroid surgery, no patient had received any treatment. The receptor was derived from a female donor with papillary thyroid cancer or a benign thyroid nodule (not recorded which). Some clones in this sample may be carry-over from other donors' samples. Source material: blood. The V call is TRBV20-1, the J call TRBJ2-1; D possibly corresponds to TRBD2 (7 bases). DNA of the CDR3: TGCAGTGCTAGGGGGGCGGCGGGAGCGGTTTCTGATGAGCAGTTCTTC. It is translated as CSARGAAGAVSDEQFF.